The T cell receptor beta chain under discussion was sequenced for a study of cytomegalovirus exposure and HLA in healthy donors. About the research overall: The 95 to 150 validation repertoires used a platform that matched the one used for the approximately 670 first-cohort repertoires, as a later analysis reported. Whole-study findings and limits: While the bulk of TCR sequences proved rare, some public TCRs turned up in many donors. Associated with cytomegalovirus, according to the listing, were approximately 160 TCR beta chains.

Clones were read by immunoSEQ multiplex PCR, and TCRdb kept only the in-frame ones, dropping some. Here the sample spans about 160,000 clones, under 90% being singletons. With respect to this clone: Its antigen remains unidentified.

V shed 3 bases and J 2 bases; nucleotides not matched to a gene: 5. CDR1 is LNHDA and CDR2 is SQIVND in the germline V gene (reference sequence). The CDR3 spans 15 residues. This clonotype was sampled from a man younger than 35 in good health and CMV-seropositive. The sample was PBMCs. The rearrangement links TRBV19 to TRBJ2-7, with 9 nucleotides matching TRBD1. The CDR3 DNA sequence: TGTGCCAGTAGTATTGATGGGGACAGGGCCTACGAGCAGTACTTC. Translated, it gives CASSIDGDRAYEQYF.